Below are 18 T cell receptor beta chains sequenced from a single sample in a study of OX40 agonist ivuxolimab in advanced cancers. Method: immunoSEQ multiplex PCR; TCRdb's copy keeps in-frame clones and lacks some. The sample carries some 59,000 clones, around 82% recorded once. The specimen comprised CD4+ or CD8+ T cells sorted from blood, sampled in a trial of the OX40 agonist ivuxolimab. The receptors originated from an adult with an advanced solid tumor such as melanoma, head and neck, liver or kidney cancer.

CDR3 in amino acids: CASSGGTGGETGELFF. DNA of the CDR3: TGTGCCAGCAGCGGGGGGACAGGGGGCGAAACCGGGGAGCTGTTTTTT. The chain joins TRBV7-2 to TRBJ2-2, with 12 nucleotides matching TRBD1. Trimming at V came to 5 bases and at J to 5 bases, leaving 6 bases not matched to a gene. CDR1 and CDR2 (germline): SGHTA, FQGNSA. This CDR3 is 16 amino acids long.

The chain combines TRBV7-2 with TRBJ2-2; D remains ambiguous. CDR3 length: 14 residues. V dropped 1 base and J dropped 6 bases, with 9 bases sitting between them. The germline V gene encodes CDR1 SGHTA and CDR2 FQGNSA. The CDR3 DNA sequence: TGTGCCAGCAGCTTAGTTGGTGTCTCCGGGGAGCTGTTTTTT. Protein sequence: CASSLVGVSGELFF. Full variable domain (remainder filled in from reference TRBV7-2 and TRBJ2-2): GAGVSQSPSNKVTEKGKDVELRCDPISGHTALYWYRQSLGQGLEFLIYFQGNSAPDKSGLPSDRFSAERTGGSVSTLTIQRTQQEDSAVYLCASSLVGVSGELFFGEGSRLTVL.

The V and J genes are TRBV6-5 and TRBJ1-3; D is possibly TRBD1 (5 bases). This CDR3 is 15 amino acids long. Germline V gene data show CDR1 as MNHEY and CDR2 as SVGAGI. Trimming cost V 6 bases and J 3 bases, with 15 bases left between them. For the CDR3, the DNA is TGTGCCAGCAGACCAACTTATCAGGGTGGAAACACCATATATTTT. Translating gives CASRPTYQGGNTIYF.

V usage is TRBV6-1 and J usage is TRBJ2-7; D ambiguous. Germline CDR1 reads MNHNS; CDR2 reads SASEGT. V lost 2 bases and J lost 3, with 8 bases in between. This CDR3 has 13 residues. For the CDR3, the DNA is TGTGCCAGCAGTGAACCGAACATCTACGAGCAGTACTTC. Translating gives CASSEPNIYEQYF.

The chain has TRBV7-2 and TRBJ2-5, with TRBD2 identical over 9 bases. This CDR3 contains 18 residues. CDR1 SGHTA and CDR2 FQGNSA come from the germline V gene. V was pared by 1 base and J by 4 bases, with 13 bases of the junction left unmatched. For the CDR3, the DNA is TGTGCCAGCAGCTTAGTGACCAGCGGGGGGTCGCTGGGAGAGACCCAGTACTTC. Its translation: CASSLVTSGGSLGETQYF. The full variable domain, its missing parts supplied by reference TRBV7-2 and TRBJ2-5, is GAGVSQSPSNKVTEKGKDVELRCDPISGHTALYWYRQSLGQGLEFLIYFQGNSAPDKSGLPSDRFSAERTGGSVSTLTIQRTQQEDSAVYLCASSLVTSGGSLGETQYFGPGTRLLVL.

The chain links TRBV6-6 to TRBJ2-7; D is perhaps TRBD1 (5 bases). Germline assignment: CDR1 MNHNY and CDR2 SVGAGI (reference sequence). Trimming removed 4 bases from V and 4 bases from J, with 11 bases in between. The CDR3 loop spans 13 amino acids. The CDR3 DNA sequence: TGTGCCAGCAGTTTATCCAGGGTTTACGAGCAGTACTTC. Its translation is CASSLSRVYEQYF.

This chain connects TRBV4-1 to TRBJ1-2; 7 bases match TRBD1. The V gene end was trimmed by 1 base and the J gene end by 1 base; junction bases not matched to a gene: 0. This CDR3 is 14 amino acids long. Germline CDR1 and CDR2: MGHRA and YSYEKL. CDR3 in amino acids: CASSQGTGNYGYTF. In DNA, the CDR3 is TGCGCCAGCAGCCAAGGGACAGGTAACTATGGCTACACCTTC.

The gene calls are TRBV6-1 and TRBJ1-2, with D possibly being TRBD1 (5 bases). The germline gives CDR1 MNHNS, CDR2 SASEGT. CDR3 size: 11 residues. V lost 8 bases to trimming and J lost 8 bases, with 12 bases between them. The CDR3 DNA is TGTGCCAGCGGGGCGGAGAGAGGCTACACCTTC. Amino acids: CASGAERGYTF.

J is TRBJ2-5 and V is TRBV2; D is perhaps TRBD2 (6 bases). There are 14 residues in the CDR3. Germline values: CDR1 SNHLY, CDR2 FYNNEI. Trimming removed 7 bases from V and 2 bases from J, with 14 bases in between. In DNA, the CDR3 is TGTGCCAGCACTACGGCGGCGGGACAAGAGACCCAGTACTTC. This gives the protein CASTTAAGQETQYF.

Worth noting for this clone: A read error may be the cause here, since a much bigger clone is one base away. V usage is TRBV7-8 and J usage is TRBJ2-5, with unresolved D. The better agreement between TRBJ2-7 and the DNA end casts doubt on the J call. The V gene's germline CDR1 is SGHVS and CDR2 FQNEAQ. The CDR3 is made up of 13 amino acids. This CDR3 is CASSFSRPYEQYF. CDR3 in DNA: TGTGCCAGCAGCTTTTCTCGTCCCTACGAGCAGTACTTC.

The V gene is TRBV28, the J gene TRBJ1-5; D remains ambiguous. This CDR3 region has 13 residues. Germline lookup yields CDR1 MDHEN and CDR2 SYDVKM. The V end lost 5 bases, the J end lost 7 bases, and 12 bases lay between the germline ends. CDR3 coding DNA: TGTGCCAGCAGTCTACAGCTGGGGCAGCCCCAGCATTTT. Amino acids: CASSLQLGQPQHF.

This clone showed up just a few times. This chain connects TRBV30 to TRBJ1-3; D not resolved. The V end lost 1 base, the J end lost 7 bases, and 17 bases lay between the germline ends. The V gene's germline CDR1 is GTSNPN and CDR2 SVGIG (reference sequence). CDR3 length: 15 residues. CDR3 sequence (DNA): TGTGCCTGGAGTGATGGAATCTACTACGGGAACACCATATATTTT. Translated, it gives CAWSDGIYYGNTIYF.

This chain connects TRBV18 to TRBJ1-2; TRBD1 is a possible D gene (5 bases). In germline, CDR1 is KGHSH, CDR2 LQKENI. This CDR3 region has 17 residues. The V end was cut by 3 bases, the J end by 2 bases, with 19 bases between. The CDR3 sequence: CASSPQGIGVSNYGYTF. The CDR3 DNA follows: TGTGCCAGCTCACCTCAAGGGATAGGGGTATCAAACTATGGCTACACCTTC.

This chain joins TRBV5-6 and TRBJ2-2; possibly TRBD1 for D (6 bases). With 2 bases removed from V and 4 bases from J, the gap between germline ends came to 9 bases. Germline CDR1 SGHDT, CDR2 YYEEEE. CDR3 size: 14 residues. CDR3 nucleotides: TGTGCCAGCAGCTTTGGACAGCGCACCGGGGAGCTGTTTTTT. Amino acid sequence: CASSFGQRTGELFF.

This clone was observed a few times. The chain employs TRBV6-1 and TRBJ1-1; no clear D. The CDR3 consists of 13 residues. Deletions cut 6 bases from V and 0 bases from J, with 8 bases between. Germline lookup yields CDR1 MNHNS and CDR2 SASEGT. Here the CDR3 DNA reads TGTGCCAGCAGACAGACCATGAACACTGAAGCTTTCTTT. Residues: CASRQTMNTEAFF.

This chain links TRBV27 with TRBJ2-5, with D perhaps assigned TRBD1 or TRBD2 (5 bases each). V was pared by 7 bases and J by 2 bases, with 11 bases between. CDR1 and CDR2 from the germline V gene are MNHEY and SMNVEV (reference sequence). The length of the CDR3 is 13 residues. CDR3 in DNA: TGTGCCAGCACCCGGGGCCCTCAAGAGACCCAGTACTTC. As protein: CASTRGPQETQYF.

V is TRBV18 and J is TRBJ2-1; D is ambiguous. V dropped 2 bases and J dropped 7 bases, with 9 bases sitting between them. CDR3 length: 13 amino acids. Germline CDR1 KGHSH, CDR2 LQKENI. CDR3 sequence: CASSPGVFNEQFF. The DNA of the CDR3 is TGTGCCAGCTCACCAGGAGTGTTTAATGAGCAGTTCTTC.

This chain uses TRBV19 with TRBJ1-1; TRBD1 might be the D (5 bases). V was pared by 3 bases and J by 4 bases, with 12 bases between. The CDR3 extends over 14 amino acids. CDR1 LNHDA and CDR2 SQIVND come from the germline V gene (reference sequence). Written as DNA, the CDR3 is TGTGCCAGTAGTATTGGGGGTTCTGGCACTGAAGCTTTCTTT. Residues: CASSIGGSGTEAFF.